The rows below give T cell receptor beta chains drawn from one sample of a study of blood T cell repertoires in COVID-19. Sequencing was performed with immunoSEQ multiplex PCR; in TCRdb, only in-frame clones are kept and a portion is missing. In the table there are 25,000 to 35,000 clones, 89% of which are singletons. The sample taken for sequencing was peripheral blood. These receptors came from a human donor with acute or convalescent COVID-19. The donor label of this sample is uncertain. The CDR3 runs from the conserved cysteine through the conserved F or W. D genes are given only for firm matches. The size field is filled for only some rows; it gives once, few, many or a size class.

TRBV6-2/TRBV6-3	-	TRBJ1-1	TRBD1	TGTGCCAGCAGTTCGCCGGGACAGGGGACGCCTCGGGCTTTCTTT	CASSSPGQGTPRAFF
TRBV4-3	-	TRBJ2-5	-	TGCGCCAGCAGCCAAGATACTAGCTCGATAGAGACCCAGTACTTC	CASSQDTSSIETQYF
TRBV29-1	-	TRBJ2-7	-	TGCAGCGTTCAGGGTGGCTACGAGCAGTACTTC	CSVQGGYEQYF
TRBV6-5	-	TRBJ2-7	-	TGTGCCAGCAGAGCCTTCCACGGGGGTGAGCAGTACTTC	CASRAFHGGEQYF
TRBV9	-	TRBJ1-3	-	TGTGCCAGCAGCGTACTGAGCTCTGGAAACACCATATATTTT	CASSVLSSGNTIYF
TRBV5-6	-	TRBJ1-5	-	TGTGCCAGCAGCTTGACAGGTGTGGATCAGCCCCAGCATTTT	CASSLTGVDQPQHF
TRBV14	-	TRBJ2-3	-	TGTGCCAGCAGCCACAAACTAGGGAACACAGATACGCAGTATTTT	CASSHKLGNTDTQYF
TRBV6-1	-	TRBJ2-3	-	TGTGCCAGCTGTGACAGGTACACAGATACGCAGTATTTT	CASCDRYTDTQYF
TRBV7-6	once	TRBJ1-6	TRBD1	TGTGCCAGCAGCTTATGGGGACAGGGGGGAAATTCACCCCTCCACTTT	CASSLWGQGGNSPLHF
TRBV7-2	-	TRBJ1-5	-	TGTGCCAGCAGCTCGACAGTGAATAGCAATCAGCCCCAGCATTTT	CASSSTVNSNQPQHF
TRBV7-9	-	TRBJ2-5	-	TGTGCCTACACTGAGGGAATTGAGACCCAGTACTTC	CAYTEGIETQYF
TRBV6-2/TRBV6-3	-	TRBJ1-5	TRBD1	TGTGCCAGCAGTTACCGGCCGAGGACAGGCGGACGGGATCAGCCCCAGCATTTT	CASSYRPRTGGRDQPQHF
TRBV6-5	-	TRBJ2-4	TRBD2	TGTGCCAGCTATTCAGCGGGAACAAGAGGGATTCAGTACTTC	CASYSAGTRGIQYF
TRBV28	-	TRBJ1-2	-	TGTGCCAGCAAACAGGCTCGGGGCTACACCTTC	CASKQARGYTF
TRBV14	-	TRBJ1-1	-	TGTGCCAGCAGCCAAAGAGGAAGGGGGAACACTGAAGCTTTCTTT	CASSQRGRGNTEAFF
TRBV29-1	-	TRBJ1-2	TRBD1	TGCAGCGTAGGACAGGGGAACTATGGCTACACCTTC	CSVGQGNYGYTF
TRBV18	-	TRBJ1-2	TRBD1	TGTGCCAGCTCACCAGAGGACAGGGTGCAGGGTGGCTACACCTTC	CASSPEDRVQGGYTF
TRBV7-2	once	TRBJ1-2	-	TGTGCCAGCAGCCCCAGTCGTCGTGGCTACACCTTC	CASSPSRRGYTF
TRBV5-1	-	TRBJ2-3	-	TGCGCCAGCAGCTTGCTGGAGAGAAGCACAGATACGCAGTATTTT	CASSLLERSTDTQYF
TRBV6-6	-	TRBJ2-5	TRBD1	TGTGCCAGCAGTCAGGACAGGGGGCAAGAGACCCAGTACTTC	CASSQDRGQETQYF
TRBV9	-	TRBJ2-1	-	TGTGCCAGCAGCGTAGCGGGGACTGCCCCCCACGAGCAGTTCTTC	CASSVAGTAPHEQFF
TRBV20-1	few	TRBJ1-6	TRBD1	TGCAGTGTTCGACAGGGTAGGGCCCTCCACTTT	CSVRQGRALHF
TRBV24-1	-	TRBJ2-3	TRBD2	TGTGCCACCAGTGATTTAGCGGGACTAACAGATACGCAGTATTTT	CATSDLAGLTDTQYF
TRBV6-5	-	TRBJ2-2	-	TGTGCCGCTCCAGCGATAAACACCGGGGAGCTGTTTTTT	CAAPAINTGELFF
TRBV7-3	once	TRBJ2-1	-	TGTGCCAGCAGCTTACGGGGGTCCTCCTACAATGAGCAGTTCTTC	CASSLRGSSYNEQFF
TRBV7-3	-	TRBJ2-1	-	TGTGCCAGCAGCCCACGAAGGACAGACAATGAGCAGTTCTTC	CASSPRRTDNEQFF
TRBV9	-	TRBJ1-5	-	TGTGCCAGCAGCGTATCCCCTGGCCAGCCCCAGCATTTT	CASSVSPGQPQHF
TRBV21-1	-	TRBJ2-1	-	TGTGCCAGCAGCAAAGTCCCCTTTCAGGGGGCTTCCTACAATGAGCAGTTCTTC	CASSKVPFQGASYNEQFF
TRBV24-1	-	TRBJ2-6	TRBD1	TGTGCCACCAGTGATCGGACAGGGTCTGGGGCCAACGTCCTGACTTTC	CATSDRTGSGANVLTF
TRBV24-1	-	TRBJ2-2	TRBD1	TGTGCCACCAGGAGACAGGGCACCGGGGAGCTGTTTTTT	CATRRQGTGELFF